This T cell receptor beta chain was observed in a study of CD8 T cells in Susac syndrome. Sequencing of TCR beta covered CD8+ and CD4+ T cells obtained from blood. Random hexamers were used to reverse transcribe roughly 0.5 to 1 ug of RNA. Across 54 Vbeta and 13 Jbeta, immunoSEQ multiplex PCR amplified TCR beta CDR3. TCRdb analysed the immunoSEQ multiplex PCR reads with MiXCR anew, one entry per CDR3 protein. The sample consists of 150,000 to 200,000 distinct CDR3 sequences, about 95% of them appearing once. The sequencing sample was made of CD4+ T cells from PBMCs. The clonotype originates from a human donor in good health.

The CDR3 is CSVASGRDGYTF. The CDR3 DNA reads TGCAGCGTTGCGTCCGGGCGGGACGGCTACACCTTC. The chain combines TRBV29-1 with TRBJ1-2; weak D call: TRBD1 (5 bases). The CDR3 contains 12 residues. Trimming removed 4 bases at V and 8 bases at J, with 14 bases between. Germline V gene sequence: CDR1 SQVTM, CDR2 ANQGSEA. The entire variable domain, with the rest obtained from reference TRBV29-1 and TRBJ1-2, is as follows: SAVISQKPSRDICQRGTSLTIQCQVDSQVTMMFWYRQQPGQSLTLIATANQGSEATYESGFVIDKFPISRPNLTFSTLTVSNMSPEDSSIYLCSVASGRDGYTFGSGTRLTVV.